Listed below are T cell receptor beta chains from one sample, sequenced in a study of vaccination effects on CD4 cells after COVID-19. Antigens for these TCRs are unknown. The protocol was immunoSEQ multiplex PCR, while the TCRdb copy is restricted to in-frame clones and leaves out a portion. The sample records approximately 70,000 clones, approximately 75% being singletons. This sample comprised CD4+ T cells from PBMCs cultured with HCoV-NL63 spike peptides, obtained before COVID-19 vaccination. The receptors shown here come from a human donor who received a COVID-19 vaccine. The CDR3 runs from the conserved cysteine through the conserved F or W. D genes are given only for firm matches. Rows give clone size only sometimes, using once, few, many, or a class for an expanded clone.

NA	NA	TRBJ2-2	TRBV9	CASSGGGARAPGELFF	TGTGCCAGCAGCGGAGGAGGGGCGCGGGCTCCCGGGGAGCTGTTTTTT
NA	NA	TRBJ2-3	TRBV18	CASSLEDSTDTQYF	TGTGCCAGCTCACTCGAGGACTCCACAGATACGCAGTATTTT
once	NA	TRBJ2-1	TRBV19	CASRPLGGGNEQFF	TGTGCCAGCCGGCCTTTGGGGGGAGGCAATGAGCAGTTCTTC
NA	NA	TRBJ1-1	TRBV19	CASSIRRGGAEAFF	TGTGCCAGTAGTATCCGGAGGGGGGGCGCTGAAGCTTTCTTT
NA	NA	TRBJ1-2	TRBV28	CASRSGSGGYTF	TGTGCCAGCAGATCAGGGTCCGGTGGCTACACCTTC
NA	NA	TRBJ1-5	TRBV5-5	CASSLEAVQPQHF	TGTGCCAGCAGCTTGGAGGCGGTGCAGCCCCAGCATTTT
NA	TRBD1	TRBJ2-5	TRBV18	CASSVQGAQETQYF	TGTGCCAGCTCTGTACAGGGGGCACAAGAGACCCAGTACTTC
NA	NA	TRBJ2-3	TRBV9	CASSVAGRGADTQYF	TGTGCCAGCAGCGTAGCAGGCAGGGGTGCAGATACGCAGTATTTT
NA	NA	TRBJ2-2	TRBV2	CASSLGDVRTGELFF	TGTGCCAGCAGCCTGGGGGACGTGCGCACCGGGGAGCTGTTTTTT
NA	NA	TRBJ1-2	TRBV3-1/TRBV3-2	CTSSQDWGDGYGYTF	TGTACCAGCAGCCAAGATTGGGGGGACGGTTATGGCTACACCTTC
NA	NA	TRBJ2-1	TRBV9	CASSVGVDEQFF	TGTGCCAGCAGCGTAGGTGTCGATGAGCAGTTCTTC